This entry is about one TCR beta chain. No antigen is known for it. The PCR was carried out with 60 Vbeta primers and 13 Jbeta primers. Here immunoSEQ multiplex PCR was the method, and the copy in TCRdb shows in-frame clones only, minus some. The sample records more than 95,000 clones, 70% to 85% being singletons. This specimen belongs to a study of cytomegalovirus exposure and HLA in healthy donors. General observations from the study: No immune exposure information besides CMV serostatus was available. Further analysis was carried out later, and it showed several of the most significant clusters appearing linked to common viral pathogens.

CDR1 MNHNS and CDR2 SASEGT come from the germline V gene. This CDR3 spans 16 amino acids. Between the trimmed V and J ends, which lost 2 bases and 0 bases, there was a span of 11 bases. Material: PBMCs. This receptor was obtained from a woman aged 35 to 49 in good health and CMV-seropositive. The chain is built from TRBV6-1 and TRBJ1-3; D gene unclear. CDR3 nucleotides: TGTGCCAGCAGTGAATCGCCAGGAAACTCTGGAAACACCATATATTTT. It is translated as CASSESPGNSGNTIYF.